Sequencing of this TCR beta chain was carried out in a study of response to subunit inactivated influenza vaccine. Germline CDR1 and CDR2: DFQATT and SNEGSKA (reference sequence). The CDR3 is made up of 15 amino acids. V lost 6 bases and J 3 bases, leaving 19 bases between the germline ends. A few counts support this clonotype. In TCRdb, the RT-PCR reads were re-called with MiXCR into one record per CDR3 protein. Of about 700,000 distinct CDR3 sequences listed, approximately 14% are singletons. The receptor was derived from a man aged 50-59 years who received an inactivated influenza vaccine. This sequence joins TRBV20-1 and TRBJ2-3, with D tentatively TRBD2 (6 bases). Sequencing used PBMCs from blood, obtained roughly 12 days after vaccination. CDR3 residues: CSAPPGGPMTDTQYF. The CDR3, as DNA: TGCAGTGCCCCACCTGGAGGGCCTATGACAGATACGCAGTATTTT.